The T cell receptor (beta chain) described here comes from a study of shared clonotypes between healthy human individuals. Whole-study results and caveats: Compared with memory subsets, naive subsets generally had larger estimated richness.

With respect to this clone: The antigen is undetermined.

Among the donors, all were Caucasian adults who lived in Nashville, Tennessee. Germline CDR1 is SEHNR and CDR2 is FQNEAQ (reference sequence). There are 15 residues in the CDR3. V shed 5 bases and J 3 bases; nucleotides not matched to a gene: 8. Using approximately 200 ng DNA, 25,000 to 35,000 T cell genomes, the sorted-subset replicate PCRs were run. Per the authors' pipeline: Without quality scores, immunoSEQ junctional reads could not be filtered like full-length reads. TCRdb keeps only in-frame clones here, not all; method: immunoSEQ multiplex PCR. Clone size and V and J calls were adopted from that table, with D and trimming inferred from the DNA. This sample has 980,000 or so clones, with around 80% found just once.

The sequence came from a man in his late teens or twenties in good health. The chain recombines TRBV7-9 with TRBJ2-7; 9 nucleotides agree with TRBD1. Material: memory CD4+ T cells sorted from blood. Subset of the sample: CD45RA-negative fraction. The CDR3 here is CASSPTGTGRYEQYF. CDR3 coding DNA: TGTGCCAGCAGCCCAACCGGGACAGGGCGCTACGAGCAGTACTTC.